This entry lists 25 T cell receptor beta chains sequenced from one sample in a study of OX40 agonist ivuxolimab in advanced cancers. The method behind the library was the immunoSEQ multiplex PCR assay. Not all clones reach the TCRdb copy of this immuneACCESS table, which keeps in-frame sequences only. Checked studies attribute under half of the gap to unresolved V genes and leave the rest unexplained. Present in this sample are more than 50,000 clones, around 86% of which were seen just once. The biggest ten clones account for roughly an eighth of the sample. The sample here was CD4+ or CD8+ T cells sorted from blood, taken in a trial of the OX40 agonist ivuxolimab. These receptors originate from an adult with an advanced solid tumor such as melanoma, head and neck, liver or kidney cancer.

V usage is TRBV5-6 and J usage is TRBJ1-2; D not resolved. The germline gives CDR1 SGHDT, CDR2 YYEEEE. V dropped 1 base and J dropped 4 bases, with 5 bases sitting between them. This CDR3 is built from 12 residues. DNA of the CDR3: TGTGCCAGCAGCTTGCGGGGCTATGGCTACACCTTC. Protein: CASSLRGYGYTF.

This clone was observed a handful of times. The chain is built from TRBV5-6 and TRBJ2-6; D remains ambiguous. Trimming stripped 3 bases from V and 3 bases from J, with 7 bases between. The CDR3 is made up of 14 amino acids. CDR1 SGHDT and CDR2 YYEEEE come from the germline V gene. The CDR3 here is CASSSALGANVLTF. In nucleotides, the CDR3 is TGTGCCAGCAGCTCTGCCCTTGGGGCCAACGTCCTGACTTTC.

This clone was seen just once. V gene TRBV7-3 combines with J gene TRBJ1-1, with D perhaps matching TRBD1 (5 bases). Trimming pared 5 bases from V and 5 bases from J, leaving 12 bases between. Germline V gene data show CDR1 as SGHTA and CDR2 as FQGTGA. The length of the CDR3 is 13 residues. CDR3 loop: CASSPLGGTEAFF. CDR3 coding DNA: TGTGCCAGCAGCCCTTTGGGGGGGACTGAAGCTTTCTTT.

Comment on this clone: Other DNA sequences from this sample encode an identical CDR3 as well. The chain joins TRBV19 to TRBJ1-5; TRBD1 aligns across 7 bases. V shed 0 bases, J shed 1 base, and the junction held 6 bases outside the gene matches. The CDR3 sequence is 17 residues long. Per germline, CDR1 LNHDA and CDR2 SQIVND (reference sequence). CDR3 DNA sequence: TGTGCCAGTAGTATAGATCTGGAGGGGGCGAGCAATCAGCCCCAGCATTTT. This encodes CASSIDLEGASNQPQHF.

This chain links TRBV7-2 with TRBJ2-7; D unresolved. Germline V CDR1 and CDR2: SGHTA, FQGNSA. This CDR3 comprises 13 residues. V was cut by 3 bases and J by 3 bases, with 9 bases left in between. This chain's CDR3 is CASSFHRNYEQYF. The CDR3 DNA reads TGTGCCAGCAGCTTCCACAGAAACTACGAGCAGTACTTC.

The chain carries TRBV4-3 and TRBJ2-1; 7 bases align to TRBD1. Germline CDR1 and CDR2: LGHNA and YSLEER. The CDR3 totals 17 residues. V shed 2 bases and J 1 base; nucleotides not matched to a gene: 8. The CDR3 spells CASSQPNGTVSYNEQFF. The CDR3 DNA reads as TGCGCCAGCAGCCAACCCAACGGGACAGTTTCCTACAATGAGCAGTTCTTC.

The chain carries TRBV25-1 and TRBJ1-4; TRBD1 matches at 7 bases. V shed 1 base and J 6 bases; nucleotides not matched to a gene: 5. The CDR3 sequence is 15 residues long. Germline V gene sequence: CDR1 MGHDK, CDR2 SYGVNS. CDR3 residues: CASSEWGRGDEKLFF. The CDR3 DNA follows: TGTGCCAGCAGTGAATGGGGCAGGGGGGATGAAAAACTGTTTTTT.

The chain employs TRBV9 and TRBJ2-1, with TRBD2 as a possible D gene (6 bases). This CDR3 has 15 amino acids. V lost 2 bases, J lost 2 bases, and 11 bases lay in between. Germline assignment: CDR1 SGDLS and CDR2 YYNGEE. In DNA, the CDR3 is TGTGCCAGCAGCGTGGGACTTCCAGCCTACAATGAGCAGTTCTTC. Protein product: CASSVGLPAYNEQFF.

This sequence joins TRBV6-5 and TRBJ2-3, with D uncertain. Trimming left V 0 bases short and J 11 bases short, with 18 bases between. The CDR3 has 15 residues. The germline V gene encodes CDR1 MNHEY and CDR2 SVGAGI. The CDR3: CASSYSRGTDTWQYF. CDR3 DNA: TGTGCCAGCAGTTACTCGCGTGGCACAGATACGTGGCAGTATTTT.

The chain joins TRBV27 to TRBJ1-1; 8 bases fit TRBD1. This CDR3 comprises 12 residues. After removal of 9 bases from V and 4 bases from J, the junction contained 4 bases not matched to a gene. Germline V lookup: CDR1 MNHEY, CDR2 SMNVEV (reference sequence). The CDR3 coding sequence is TGTGCCAGTCAGGGGGCGCCCACTGAAGCTTTCTTT. Translating gives CASQGAPTEAFF.

CDR3: CASSYFTEAFF. The CDR3 DNA follows: TGTGCCAGCAGTTACTTCACTGAAGCTTTCTTT. The rearrangement joins TRBV2 to TRBJ1-1; no clear D gene. The germline CDR1 and CDR2 sequences are SNHLY and FYNNEI. V was shortened by 5 bases and J by 4 bases, with 5 bases between the two germline ends. This CDR3 is 11 amino acids long. Complete variable domain (other parts from reference TRBV2 and TRBJ1-1): EPEVTQTPSHQVTQMGQEVILRCVPISNHLYFYWYRQILGQKVEFLVSFYNNEISEKSEIFDDQFSVERPDGSNFTLKIRSTKLEDSAMYFCASSYFTEAFFGQGTRLTVV.

This clone was observed once. The chain carries TRBV7-6 and TRBJ2-2; D not certain. Germline values: CDR1 SGHVS, CDR2 FNYEAQ. Trimming left V 6 bases short and J 6 bases short, with 11 bases between. The CDR3 is 13 amino acids. This CDR3 reads CASSHSSAGELFF. CDR3 nucleotide sequence: TGTGCCAGCAGTCATAGTTCGGCCGGGGAGCTGTTTTTT.

The chain carries TRBV6-5 and TRBJ2-3; D uncertain. CDR1 and CDR2 from the germline V gene are MNHEY and SVGAGI. Trimming shortened V by 0 bases and J by 4 bases, and 5 bases separated the two germline ends. The CDR3 extends over 13 amino acids. CDR3 coding DNA: TGTGCCAGCAGTTACTCGGAGTCAGATACGCAGTATTTT. It specifies CASSYSESDTQYF.

The chain couples TRBV9 to TRBJ2-7, with a tentative D call TRBD1 (6 bases). From germline, CDR1 is SGDLS and CDR2 YYNGEE. Trimming shortened V by 3 bases and J by 0 bases, and 10 bases separated the two germline ends. This CDR3 is built from 14 residues. This chain's CDR3 is CASSADRNSYEQYF. The CDR3 DNA reads TGTGCCAGCAGCGCGGACAGAAACTCCTACGAGCAGTACTTC.

The J gene is TRBJ1-1, the V gene TRBV7-9; D is ambiguous. V was shortened by 1 base and J by 1 base, with 7 bases between the two germline ends. Germline V gene sequence: CDR1 SEHNR, CDR2 FQNEAQ (reference sequence). This CDR3 contains 14 residues. CDR3 DNA sequence: TGTGCCAGCAGCTTAGTTCTCACGAACACTGAAGCTTTCTTT. Translated: CASSLVLTNTEAFF.

In regard to this clone: Germline is not matched at one junction end, which may reflect a read error. This chain joins TRBV5-1 and TRBJ1-6; D remains unclear. The CDR3 has 15 residues. Germline V gene lookup returns CDR1 SGHRS and CDR2 YFSETQ. The DNA for the CDR3 is TGTGCCAGCAGCTTGAACCAGAACTATAATTCACCCCTCCACTTT. Amino acids: CASSLNQNYNSPLHF.

The rearrangement joins TRBV10-2 to TRBJ1-5, with unresolved D. CDR3 size: 19 residues. V was clipped by 3 bases and J by 6 bases, with 27 bases between them. CDR1 and CDR2 from the germline V gene are WSHSY and SAAADI. The CDR3 sequence is CASSDPFSEVGETGQPQHF. The CDR3, as DNA: TGCGCCAGCAGTGACCCGTTTTCTGAAGTCGGGGAAACGGGTCAGCCCCAGCATTTT.

The V and J genes are TRBV28 and TRBJ1-5; 9 bases align to TRBD1. V trimming: 2 bases; J trimming: 5 bases; junction bases outside the gene matches: 4. The CDR3 is 15 amino acids. Germline V gene data show CDR1 as MDHEN and CDR2 as SYDVKM. The CDR3 spells CASSLKGQGYQPQHF. CDR3 DNA sequence: TGTGCCAGCAGTTTAAAGGGACAGGGTTATCAGCCCCAGCATTTT.

The gene calls are TRBV9 and TRBJ2-7; D not resolved. Trimming removed 0 bases at V and 3 bases at J, with 19 bases between. CDR1 SGDLS and CDR2 YYNGEE come from the germline V gene. This CDR3 is built from 17 residues. CDR3: CASSVGDRPLGDYEQYF. As DNA, the CDR3 is TGTGCCAGCAGCGTAGGGGATCGCCCCCTTGGTGACTACGAGCAGTACTTC.

The chain employs TRBV18 and TRBJ2-1; D possibly uses TRBD1 or TRBD2 (5 bases each). Trimming shortened V by 2 bases and J by 3 bases, and 5 bases separated the two germline ends. Germline V gene lookup returns CDR1 KGHSH and CDR2 LQKENI. CDR3 length: 13 residues. The CDR3 protein is CASSPGGYNEQFF. The DNA for the CDR3 is TGTGCCAGCTCACCAGGGGGCTACAATGAGCAGTTCTTC.

The chain couples TRBV6-5 to TRBJ1-2, with D maybe TRBD1 (5 bases). V shed 7 bases and J shed 8 bases, with 14 bases lying between them. Per germline, CDR1 MNHEY and CDR2 SVGAGI. The CDR3 contains 12 residues. The CDR3 bases are TGTGCCAGCACTAACCGGGGGTGGGGCTACACCTTC. Translation gives CASTNRGWGYTF.

CDR3 coding DNA: TGCGCCAGCAGCCCAGGGGGTGATGAGCAGTTCTTC. This gives the protein CASSPGGDEQFF. V and J are TRBV4-3 and TRBJ2-1, with 7 bases fitting TRBD1. V trimming: 4 bases; J trimming: 8 bases; junction bases outside the gene matches: 2. The CDR3 consists of 12 residues. Germline CDR1 reads LGHNA; CDR2 reads YSLEER.

This clone was detected only once. This chain joins TRBV5-4 and TRBJ2-1, with a weak D call TRBD1 (6 bases). CDR1 and CDR2 from the germline V gene are SGHNT and YYREEE (reference sequence). CDR3 length: 15 amino acids. V lost 0 bases to trimming and J lost 8 bases, with 15 bases between them. The CDR3 DNA reads TGTGCCAGCAGCTTGGTTAGTGGGGGCTGGGATGAGCAGTTCTTC. It translates to CASSLVSGGWDEQFF.

This chain connects TRBV6-1 to TRBJ2-3; tentatively, D is TRBD2 (6 bases). Germline V gene sequence: CDR1 MNHNS, CDR2 SASEGT. Trimming shortened V by 4 bases and J by 5 bases, and 10 bases separated the two germline ends. The CDR3 covers 13 residues. CDR3: CASSASEGDTQYF. CDR3 sequence (DNA): TGTGCCAGCAGTGCCTCGGAGGGAGATACGCAGTATTTT.

This clone was found a few times. The V and J genes are TRBV7-2 and TRBJ1-1, with TRBD1 as a possible D gene (5 bases). Germline CDR1 SGHTA, CDR2 FQGNSA. V dropped 2 bases and J dropped 5 bases, with 9 bases sitting between them. The CDR3 length is 13 residues. The CDR3 bases are TGTGCCAGCAGCTTATACCGGGGGACTGAAGCTTTCTTT. Amino acids: CASSLYRGTEAFF.